This TCR beta chain was observed in a study of STAT5B mutations in CD4+ large granular lymphocyte leukemia. TCRdb's table, derived via immunoSEQ multiplex PCR, lists solely in-frame clones and lacks some. The sample holds some 51,000 clones; about four fifths are singletons and the top ten take under 0.4%. V lost 0 bases and J 2 bases, leaving 5 bases between the germline ends. The CDR3 length is 13 residues. CDR1 and CDR2 (germline): KGHSH, LQKENI. Sequencing used CD4+ T cells from blood buffy coats. This clonotype originated in a human donor in good health. The chain employs TRBV18 and TRBJ2-7, with D unresolved. The CDR3 spells CASSPPVAYEQYF. In DNA form, the CDR3 reads TGTGCCAGCTCACCACCGGTGGCCTACGAGCAGTACTTC.